The clone carrying this TCR beta chain was recorded many times. Its antigen is unidentified. The CDR3 regions of TCR beta were amplified from RNA transcripts. Initially, a first-round RT-PCR of the TCR CDR3 employed the HTBI primer set. MiXCR was run by TCRdb on the multiplex PCR reads, yielding one entry per CDR3 protein. The repertoire holds hundreds of thousands of distinct CDR3 sequences, with around 22% as singletons. The record originates from a study of T cells in Graves' hyperthyroidism and ophthalmopathy. Study context: Peripheral blood was drawn at first diagnosis, prior to all treatment. Findings and limits, study-wide: The model forecast ophthalmopathy, anticipating it by a median approximately 7 months before onset.

The CDR3 has 15 amino acids. Germline loops: CDR1 SGHRS, CDR2 YFSETQ. V was trimmed by 2 bases and J by 2 bases, leaving 13 bases between them. The gene calls are TRBV5-1 and TRBJ2-5; a possible D gene is TRBD1 (5 bases). The sample comprised blood. The TCR originated in a man under 40 with Graves' ophthalmopathy. The CDR3 DNA reads TGCGCCAGCAGCTTCTCGGCCAGGGCACAAGAGACCCAGTACTTC. This gives the protein CASSFSARAQETQYF.